This T cell receptor (beta chain) was captured by sequencing in a study of blood T cell repertoires in COVID-19. Across the whole study: The United States, Italy and Spain were the sources of the acute and convalescent COVID-19 samples. In each case, the material was cDNA or gDNA derived from T cells, B-cell-depleted T cells, or PBMCs.

Trimming removed 2 bases from V and 0 bases from J, with 17 bases in between. Germline CDR1 is MNHEY and CDR2 is SMNVEV (reference sequence). The CDR3 is made up of 18 amino acids. Source study methods: Estimated nucleated cell counts came from reference gene primer amplification. Sequencing was performed with immunoSEQ multiplex PCR; in TCRdb, only in-frame clones are kept and a portion is missing. Clone size and V and J calls were adopted from that table, with D and trimming inferred from the DNA. Here the sample spans about 120,000 clones, around 87% being singletons. The chain couples TRBV27 to TRBJ1-5; D is possibly TRBD1 (5 bases). The sample taken for sequencing was peripheral blood. The source of this sequence is a man aged 65-85 years with active or convalescent COVID-19. CDR3 nucleotides: TGTGCCAGCAGTTTAAGTGGGGGGAGGGACCATAGCAATCAGCCCCAGCATTTT. Protein sequence: CASSLSGGRDHSNQPQHF.